This TCR beta chain came from a study of low-dose radiotherapy and immunotherapy resistance in tumors. Covering alpha and beta chains, TRAV- and TRBV-specific primers were used for the first-strand cDNA. Amplification, which lasted 15 to 20 PCR cycles, used a constant-region primer and V-primer adapter to amplify TCRs. In TCRdb, the reads were re-called with MiXCR into one record per CDR3 protein. The data hold tens of thousands of distinct CDR3 sequences, with approximately 31% observed a single time. The time point was: before trial treatment. This CDR3 is built from 15 residues. CDR1 and CDR2 from the germline V gene are SGHRS and YFSETQ. V gave up 4 bases and J gave up 0 bases, with 13 bases separating them.

The source material was PBMCs, sampled before treatment. The sequence derives from a female donor with ovarian cancer. The genes are TRBV5-1 and TRBJ1-2; a possible D gene is TRBD1 (6 bases). The CDR3 reads CASSARTESNYGYTF. The CDR3 DNA is TGCGCCAGCAGCGCTAGGACAGAATCTAACTATGGCTACACCTTC.